A single sample is the source of the 10 T cell receptor beta chains below, sequenced in a study of blood T cell repertoires in COVID-19. Here immunoSEQ multiplex PCR was the method, and the copy in TCRdb shows in-frame clones only, minus some. This sample carries approximately 280,000 clones, 85% of them seen once, and the ten largest clones take 4.5% to 5.5%. The sample comprised peripheral blood. The source is a middle-aged man with active or convalescent COVID-19.

The V call is TRBV5-5, the J call TRBJ1-1; D gene uncertain. Trimming shortened V by 0 bases and J by 7 bases, and 7 bases separated the two germline ends. The length of the CDR3 is 12 residues. From germline, CDR1 is SGHKS and CDR2 YYEKEE (reference sequence). In nucleotides, the CDR3 is TGTGCCAGCAGCTTGGAACAGTTTGAAGCTTTCTTT. Translation gives CASSLEQFEAFF.

J is TRBJ2-7 and V is TRBV13; perhaps TRBD1 as D (5 bases). This CDR3 spans 13 amino acids. With 5 bases removed from V and 1 base from J, the gap between germline ends came to 9 bases. Per the germline V gene, CDR1 is PRHDT and CDR2 is FYEKMQ (reference sequence). The CDR3 nucleotides read TGTGCCAGCAGCCTAAGGGGTTCCTACGAGCAGTACTTC. This gives the protein CASSLRGSYEQYF.

The chain couples TRBV11-2 to TRBJ2-7; tentatively, D is TRBD2 (6 bases). Germline V gives CDR1 SGHAT, CDR2 FQNNGV. This CDR3 comprises 14 residues. Trimming removed 5 bases at V and 6 bases at J, with 17 bases between. CDR3 coding DNA: TGTGCCAGCAGCGCCGTAGCGCGGGGTCGCGAGCAGTACTTC. This encodes CASSAVARGREQYF.

V and J are TRBV7-9 and TRBJ2-3, with TRBD1 matching 7 bases. Germline-derived CDR1 and CDR2 are SEHNR and FQNEAQ (reference sequence). The CDR3 spans 14 residues. The V gene end was trimmed by 11 bases and the J gene end by 0 bases; junction bases not matched to a gene: 8. For the CDR3, the DNA is TGTGCCGGGGGTAGAGGGGGCAGCACAGATACGCAGTATTTT. This gives the protein CAGGRGGSTDTQYF.

The DNA for the CDR3 is TGCGCCAGCAGCTTGGATCAGGCCTCACTGAACACTGAAGCTTTCTTT. Protein product: CASSLDQASLNTEAFF. The chain uses TRBV5-1 and TRBJ1-1; D not certain. Per germline, CDR1 SGHRS and CDR2 YFSETQ. The CDR3 runs 16 residues. Trimming removed 0 bases at V and 0 bases at J, with 12 bases between.

This rearrangement joins TRBV28 to TRBJ2-3; 8 nucleotides agree with TRBD2. After removal of 6 bases from V and 0 bases from J, the junction contained 17 bases not matched to a gene. CDR1 is MDHEN, CDR2 SYDVKM, per germline. The CDR3 runs to 19 residues. CDR3 in DNA: TGTGCCAGCAGCCGGTTGATTAGCGGGATGAAGTACAGCACAGATACGCAGTATTTT. Translating gives CASSRLISGMKYSTDTQYF.

The chain recombines TRBV7-9 with TRBJ2-3, with TRBD2 matching 10 bases. Germline lookup yields CDR1 SEHNR and CDR2 FQNEAQ (reference sequence). The CDR3 is 14 residues long. The ends lost 5 bases at V and 7 bases at J; junction bases unmatched: 6. The chain's CDR3 is CASSLLAGLYTQYF. CDR3 bases: TGTGCCAGCAGCCTACTAGCGGGATTGTATACGCAGTATTTT.

The rearrangement links TRBV6-1 to TRBJ2-7; 10 bases are a match to TRBD2. Trimming cost V 0 bases and J 1 base; bases outside gene matches: 6. Germline V gives CDR1 MNHNS, CDR2 SASEGT. The CDR3 totals 17 residues. The CDR3, as DNA: TGTGCCAGCAGTGAAGCGCGTGGGACTAGCGTTTCCTACGAGCAGTACTTC. Translation gives CASSEARGTSVSYEQYF.

The chain joins TRBV5-4 to TRBJ2-1, with 10 nucleotides matching TRBD2. The CDR3 loop spans 16 amino acids. Germline trimming cut 2 bases from V and 3 bases from J; bases unmatched to any gene: 5. Germline V lookup: CDR1 SGHNT, CDR2 YYREEE (reference sequence). CDR3 bases: TGTGCCAGCAGCTTAATAGCGGGAGGAATCTACAATGAGCAGTTCTTC. Translated, it gives CASSLIAGGIYNEQFF.

The V gene is TRBV5-1, the J gene TRBJ2-1; 9 nucleotides line up with TRBD2. The V and J ends lost 9 bases and 4 bases, in that order; junction bases with no gene match: 11. Germline V CDR1 and CDR2: SGHRS, YFSETQ. This CDR3 comprises 15 residues. CDR3 amino acids: CATSAGGRGYNEQFF. CDR3 DNA sequence: TGCGCCACCTCGGCTGGCGGGAGGGGATACAATGAGCAGTTCTTC. Drawing the rest from reference TRBV5-1 and TRBJ2-1, the complete variable domain is KAGVTQTPRYLIKTRGQQVTLSCSPISGHRSVSWYQQTPGQGLQFLFEYFSETQRNKGNFPGRFSGRQFSNSRSEMNVSTLELGDSALYLCATSAGGRGYNEQFFGPGTRLTVL.